Given below is one TCR beta chain in context. These data belong to a study of cytomegalovirus exposure and HLA in healthy donors. The CDR3 covers 13 residues. The germline gives CDR1 SQVTM, CDR2 ANQGSEA. The J segment lost 9 bases and the V segment lost 5 bases, leaving 5 bases of the junction unmatched. Vbeta (60) and Jbeta (13) primers were used in the PCR. Sequencing was performed with immunoSEQ multiplex PCR; in TCRdb, only in-frame clones are kept and a portion is missing. The sample lists roughly 140,000 clones, approximately 80% occurring once. Source material: PBMCs. The TCR originated in a woman between 40 and 55 years old in good health and CMV-seropositive. The chain uses TRBV29-1 and TRBJ2-1; 12 bases are a match to TRBD2. The CDR3 reads CSVQTSGRSEQFF. In DNA form, the CDR3 reads TGCAGCGTTCAGACTAGCGGGAGAAGTGAGCAGTTCTTC.